These T cell receptor beta chains were read from a single sample in a study of T cells in Graves' hyperthyroidism and ophthalmopathy. TCRdb re-called the multiplex PCR reads through MiXCR, storing one row per CDR3 protein. The data show around 250,000 distinct CDR3 sequences, 14% to 15% seen once. The material sequenced was blood. The receptors come from a woman between 40 and 50 years old with Graves' hyperthyroidism that later progressed to Graves' ophthalmopathy. CDR3s include the opening cysteine and the closing phenylalanine or tryptophan. Each record gives: D gene, clone size, J gene, V gene, CDR3 protein, CDR3 DNA. The D gene is left open where the match is weak. Expanded clones are given a class, and other clones once, few, many or no size at all.

TRBD1 | NA | TRBJ1-5 | TRBV18 | CASSSGTGDNQPQHF | TGTGCCAGCTCATCCGGGACAGGGGACAATCAGCCCCAGCATTTT
NA | NA | TRBJ1-5 | TRBV29-1 | CSVGEGGQPQHF | TGCAGCGTCGGCGAGGGGGGACAGCCCCAGCATTTT
NA | many | TRBJ1-1 | TRBV3-1 | CASSPSWGAEAFF | TGTGCCAGCAGCCCTAGTTGGGGGGCCGAAGCTTTCTTT
NA | many | TRBJ2-2 | TRBV29-1 | CSVEGLAGSQTGELFF | TGCAGCGTTGAAGGGCTTGCGGGGTCCCAGACCGGGGAGCTGTTTTTT
TRBD1 | many | TRBJ1-3 | TRBV6-5 | CASSYSRGRGNTIYF | TGTGCCAGCAGTTACTCCAGGGGGCGTGGAAACACCATATATTTT
NA | many | TRBJ2-5 | TRBV7-9 | CASSQRDGKETQYF | TGTGCCAGCAGCCAACGGGACGGAAAAGAGACCCAGTACTTC
TRBD1 | many | TRBJ2-1 | TRBV25-1 | CASSETGQGNNEQFF | TGTGCCAGCAGTGAGACGGGACAGGGAAACAATGAGCAGTTCTTC
NA | many | TRBJ2-3 | TRBV20-1 | CSASLVDTQYF | TGCAGTGCTAGTTTGGTAGATACGCAGTATTTT
TRBD2 | many | TRBJ2-2 | TRBV4-1 | CASSQLAALRTRNVPNTGELFF | TGCGCCAGCAGCCAGCTAGCGGCCCTCCGGACGCGCAACGTTCCGAACACCGGGGAGCTGTTTTTT
TRBD2 | many | TRBJ2-7 | TRBV15 | CATSKRTSGSERGYEQYF | TGTGCCACCAGTAAACGGACTAGCGGGAGTGAAAGGGGCTACGAGCAGTACTTC
NA | many | TRBJ2-5 | TRBV27 | CASRGLRETQYF | TGTGCCAGCAGGGGATTAAGGGAGACCCAGTACTTC
NA | many | TRBJ2-3 | TRBV7-9 | CASSPRVVAGDTQYF | TGTGCCAGCAGCCCCAGGGTGGTAGCTGGTGATACGCAGTATTTT
NA | NA | TRBJ2-3 | TRBV30 | CAWSPLEGTQYF | TGTGCCTGGAGTCCACTAGAGGGTACGCAGTATTTT
NA | many | TRBJ2-1 | TRBV4-1 | CASSQVPAYSYNEQFF | TGCGCCAGCAGCCAAGTCCCTGCCTATTCCTACAATGAGCAGTTCTTC
TRBD1 | NA | TRBJ1-4 | TRBV2 | CASSADRAFEVKLFF | TGTGCCAGCAGTGCGGACAGGGCTTTTGAAGTAAAACTGTTTTTT
TRBD1 | few | TRBJ2-7 | TRBV25-1 | CASSALPLIGQGVPYEQYF | TGTGCCAGCAGTGCACTACCACTCATAGGACAGGGTGTTCCCTACGAGCAGTACTTC
NA | many | TRBJ2-3 | TRBV20-1 | CSARDPGERTDTQYF | TGCAGTGCTAGAGATCCGGGCGAACGCACAGATACGCAGTATTTT
NA | many | TRBJ2-5 | TRBV20-1 | CSARARSKETQYF | TGCAGTGCTAGAGCAAGGTCGAAAGAGACCCAGTACTTC
NA | many | TRBJ2-1 | TRBV20-1 | CSARDGSDEQFF | TGCAGTGCTAGAGATGGATCCGATGAGCAGTTCTTC
NA | many | TRBJ2-7 | TRBV4-2 | CASSQDGYPRSYEQYF | TGTGCCAGCAGCCAAGATGGGTACCCTCGATCGTACGAGCAGTACTTC
NA | NA | TRBJ2-1 | TRBV7-9 | CASSLRGLALPSSYNEQFF | TGTGCCAGCAGCCTTCGAGGGCTAGCGTTACCGAGCTCCTACAATGAGCAGTTCTTC
NA | few | TRBJ2-6 | TRBV3-1 | CASSPRLTGANVLTF | TGTGCCAGCAGCCCTCGGCTTACTGGGGCCAACGTCCTGACTTTC
NA | many | TRBJ1-1 | TRBV12-3/TRBV12-4 | CVSSLFAGRGTNTEAFF | TGTGTCAGCAGTTTATTTGCAGGTAGAGGGACGAACACTGAAGCTTTCTTT
TRBD2 | NA | TRBJ2-1 | TRBV9 | CASSVVGAGVSYNEQFF | TGTGCCAGCAGCGTAGTCGGGGCGGGAGTCTCTTACAATGAGCAGTTCTTC
TRBD2 | once | TRBJ2-3 | TRBV29-1 | CSVGLAGLTDTQYF | TGCAGCGTTGGATTAGCGGGACTCACAGATACGCAGTATTTT
NA | many | TRBJ1-1 | TRBV2 | CASSESTARAFF | TGTGCCAGCAGTGAATCGACCGCCCGAGCTTTCTTT
NA | many | TRBJ2-5 | TRBV29-1 | CSVDPTIDSEETQYF | TGCAGCGTGGACCCGACCATAGACAGCGAGGAGACCCAGTACTTC
TRBD2 | many | TRBJ2-7 | TRBV20-1 | CSALFPGLAGYEQYF | TGCAGTGCTTTATTCCCGGGACTAGCAGGCTACGAGCAGTACTTC
NA | many | TRBJ2-5 | TRBV5-1 | CASSFHGGQETQYF | TGCGCCAGCAGCTTTCATGGAGGCCAAGAGACCCAGTACTTC
TRBD1 | many | TRBJ2-2 | TRBV20-1 | CSARESGGRTGELFF | TGCAGTGCTAGAGAGTCAGGGGGCCGGACCGGGGAGCTGTTTTTT
TRBD1 | few | TRBJ2-4 | TRBV19 | CASSIGTGVLWDIQCF | TGTGCCAGTAGTATTGGGACAGGGGTCTTGTGGGACATTCAGTGCTTC
NA | NA | TRBJ2-7 | TRBV14 | CASSETTSTTVGGEQYF | TGTGCCAGCAGCGAAACGACGAGTACCACCGTTGGGGGGGAGCAGTACTTC
NA | many | TRBJ1-5 | TRBV4-1 | CASSPRVVTNQPQHF | TGCGCCAGCAGCCCCCGAGTGGTGACCAATCAGCCCCAGCATTTT
NA | NA | TRBJ2-7 | TRBV6-5 | CASSYSYESSYEQYF | TGTGCCAGCAGTTACTCCTATGAAAGCTCCTACGAGCAGTACTTC
NA | many | TRBJ1-1 | TRBV27 | CASSWGGLNTEAFF | TGTGCCAGCAGTTGGGGAGGGTTGAACACTGAAGCTTTCTTT
NA | many | TRBJ1-6 | TRBV20-1 | CSASGGLTYNSPLHF | TGCAGTGCTAGTGGGGGTCTTACCTATAATTCACCCCTCCACTTT
TRBD1 | once | TRBJ2-4 | TRBV6-5 | CASSYRAYAIGTASYFIAKNIQYF | TGTGCCAGCAGTTACCGGGCCTACGCTATCGGGACAGCCTCATACTTCATAGCCAAAAACATTCAGTACTTC
TRBD1 | many | TRBJ1-6 | TRBV27 | CASSTGTVNSPLHF | TGTGCCAGCAGCACAGGGACAGTCAATTCACCCCTCCACTTT
NA | few | TRBJ2-7 | TRBV28 | CASDASDQKPYEQYF | TGTGCCAGCGACGCATCGGACCAGAAACCCTACGAGCAGTACTTC
NA | many | TRBJ1-1 | TRBV12-3/TRBV12-4 | CASSFVYSLAFF | TGTGCCAGCAGCTTTGTCTATTCTCTAGCTTTCTTT
NA | many | TRBJ1-1 | TRBV27 | CASSFESGRTEAFF | TGTGCCAGCAGTTTCGAATCAGGGAGGACTGAAGCTTTCTTT
TRBD2 | few | TRBJ2-3 | TRBV28 | CASSLWRAAGSTDTQYF | TGTGCCAGCAGTTTATGGAGGGCAGCGGGGAGCACAGATACGCAGTATTTT
NA | many | TRBJ1-2 | TRBV28 | CASSLTLGGMGYTF | TGTGCCAGCAGTTTAACCCTGGGGGGCATGGGCTACACCTTC
TRBD2 | many | TRBJ2-5 | TRBV20-1 | CSAKSGRETQYF | TGCAGTGCCAAGAGCGGGAGAGAGACCCAGTACTTC
NA | few | TRBJ2-1 | TRBV6-1 | CASSYDGGYNEQFF | TGTGCCAGCAGTTACGACGGAGGCTACAATGAGCAGTTCTTC
TRBD2 | NA | TRBJ2-7 | TRBV20-1 | CSASPTSGRAGEQYF | TGCAGTGCTAGTCCGACTAGCGGGAGGGCCGGTGAGCAGTACTTC
NA | many | TRBJ1-5 | TRBV2 | CASRGQQGQNQPQHF | TGTGCCAGCAGGGGCCAACAGGGCCAAAATCAGCCCCAGCATTTT
NA | many | TRBJ2-5 | TRBV20-1 | CSGGRIKGGQETQYF | TGCTCGGGGGGTAGGATAAAAGGGGGGCAAGAGACCCAGTACTTC
NA | NA | TRBJ1-1 | TRBV28 | CASRSPGVSYTEAFF | TGTGCCAGCAGATCCCCAGGGGTAAGCTACACTGAAGCTTTCTTT
TRBD1 | NA | TRBJ2-7 | TRBV10-1 | CASSTGTGDYEQYF | TGCGCCAGCAGCACCGGGACAGGAGATTACGAGCAGTACTTC
NA | NA | TRBJ2-3 | TRBV11-2 | CASSSLRDTQYF | TGTGCCAGCAGCTCCCTGAGGGATACGCAGTATTTT
TRBD2 | many | TRBJ2-1 | TRBV2 | CAMLAGDIYNEQFF | TGTGCCATGCTAGCGGGAGATATCTACAATGAGCAGTTCTTC
NA | many | TRBJ2-1 | TRBV6-2/TRBV6-3 | CASSYSPQWDEQFF | TGTGCCAGCAGTTACTCGCCCCAGTGGGATGAGCAGTTCTTC
NA | NA | TRBJ1-5 | TRBV4-3 | CASSQEGGSGQPQHF | TGCGCCAGCAGCCAAGAGGGGGGGAGTGGGCAGCCCCAGCATTTT
NA | many | TRBJ1-2 | TRBV10-3 | CAISAEPLYGYTF | TGTGCCATCAGTGCAGAACCGCTCTATGGCTACACCTTC
NA | once | TRBJ1-4 | TRBV9 | CASSVAREGKLFF | TGTGCCAGCAGCGTAGCCCGGGAGGGAAAACTGTTTTTT
NA | few | TRBJ2-1 | TRBV7-9 | CASSLGPRDNEQFF | TGTGCCAGCAGCTTGGGGCCGAGGGACAATGAGCAGTTCTTC
TRBD1 | many | TRBJ1-4 | TRBV28 | CASSLGTGGEKLFF | TGTGCCAGCAGTTTAGGGACAGGGGGTGAAAAACTGTTTTTT